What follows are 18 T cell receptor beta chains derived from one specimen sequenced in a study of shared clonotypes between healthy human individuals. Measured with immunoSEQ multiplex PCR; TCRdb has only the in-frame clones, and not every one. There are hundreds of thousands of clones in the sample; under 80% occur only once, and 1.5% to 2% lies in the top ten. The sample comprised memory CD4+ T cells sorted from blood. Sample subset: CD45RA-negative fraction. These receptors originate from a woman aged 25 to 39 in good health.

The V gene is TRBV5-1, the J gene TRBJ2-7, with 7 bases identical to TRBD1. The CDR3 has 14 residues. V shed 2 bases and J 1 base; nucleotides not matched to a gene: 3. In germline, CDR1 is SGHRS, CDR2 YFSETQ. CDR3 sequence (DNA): TGCGCCAGCAGCTTTAACAGGGGTTCCTACGAGCAGTACTTC. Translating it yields CASSFNRGSYEQYF.

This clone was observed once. CDR3 loop: CASSKRGGNEQFF. CDR3 bases: TGTGCCAGCAGTAAGCGTGGGGGGAATGAGCAGTTCTTC. The chain is built from TRBV27 and TRBJ2-1; D might be TRBD2 (6 bases). The CDR3 extends over 13 amino acids. CDR1 is MNHEY and CDR2 is SMNVEV in the germline V gene (reference sequence). With 5 bases removed from V and 7 bases from J, the gap between germline ends came to 12 bases.

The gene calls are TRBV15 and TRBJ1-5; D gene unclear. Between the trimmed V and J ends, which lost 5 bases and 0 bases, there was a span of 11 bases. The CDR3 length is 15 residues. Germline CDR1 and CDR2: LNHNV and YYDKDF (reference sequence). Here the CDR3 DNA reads TGTGCCACCAGCTCCGGCACCTATAGCAATCAGCCCCAGCATTTT. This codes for CATSSGTYSNQPQHF.

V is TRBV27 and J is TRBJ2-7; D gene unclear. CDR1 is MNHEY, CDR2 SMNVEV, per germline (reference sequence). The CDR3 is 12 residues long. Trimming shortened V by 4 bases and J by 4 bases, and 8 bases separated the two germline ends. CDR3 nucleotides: TGTGCCAGCAGTTATAAAGGTTACGAGCAGTACTTC. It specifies CASSYKGYEQYF.

CDR3 nucleotides: TGCGCCAGCAGCGGAACTAGCGGGAGTTCGAACGAGCAGTACTTC. It translates to CASSGTSGSSNEQYF. The rearrangement joins TRBV5-1 to TRBJ2-7, with 11 bases fitting TRBD2. V was pared by 4 bases and J by 5 bases, with 8 bases of the junction left unmatched. CDR3 length equals 15 residues. Per germline, CDR1 SGHRS and CDR2 YFSETQ. The full variable domain, completed using reference TRBV5-1 and TRBJ2-7, is KAGVTQTPRYLIKTRGQQVTLSCSPISGHRSVSWYQQTPGQGLQFLFEYFSETQRNKGNFPGRFSGRQFSNSRSEMNVSTLELGDSALYLCASSGTSGSSNEQYFGPGTRLTVT.

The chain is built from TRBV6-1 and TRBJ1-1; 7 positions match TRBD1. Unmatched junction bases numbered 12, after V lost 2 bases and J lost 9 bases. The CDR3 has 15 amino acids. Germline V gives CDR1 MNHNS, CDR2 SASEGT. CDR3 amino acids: CASSESRQTGSQAFF. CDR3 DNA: TGTGCCAGCAGTGAATCTAGGCAGACAGGGAGTCAAGCTTTCTTT.

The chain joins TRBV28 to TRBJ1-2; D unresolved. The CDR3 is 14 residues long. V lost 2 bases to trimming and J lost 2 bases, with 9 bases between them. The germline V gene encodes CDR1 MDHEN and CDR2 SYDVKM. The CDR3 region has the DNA TGTGCCAGCAGTTTAGAGGGCGGGAACTATGGCTACACCTTC. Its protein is CASSLEGGNYGYTF.

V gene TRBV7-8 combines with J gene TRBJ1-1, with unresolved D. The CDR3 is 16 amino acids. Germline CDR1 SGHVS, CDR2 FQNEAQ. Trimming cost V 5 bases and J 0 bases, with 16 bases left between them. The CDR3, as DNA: TGTGCCAGCAGCCCCTTTAGGAATCGATTGAACACTGAAGCTTTCTTT. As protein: CASSPFRNRLNTEAFF.

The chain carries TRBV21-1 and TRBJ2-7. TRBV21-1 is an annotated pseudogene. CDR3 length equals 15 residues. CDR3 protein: CASSKTLIGSYEQYF. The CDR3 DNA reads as TGTGCCAGCAGCAAGACCCTAATCGGCTCCTACGAGCAGTACTTC.

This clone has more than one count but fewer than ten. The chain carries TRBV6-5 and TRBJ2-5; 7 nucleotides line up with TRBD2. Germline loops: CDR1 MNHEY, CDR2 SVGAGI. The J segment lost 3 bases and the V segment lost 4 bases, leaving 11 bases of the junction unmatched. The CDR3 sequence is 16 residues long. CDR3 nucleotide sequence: TGTGCCAGCAGTTCACGACTTGCGGGAGTTAAAGAGACCCAGTACTTC. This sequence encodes CASSSRLAGVKETQYF.

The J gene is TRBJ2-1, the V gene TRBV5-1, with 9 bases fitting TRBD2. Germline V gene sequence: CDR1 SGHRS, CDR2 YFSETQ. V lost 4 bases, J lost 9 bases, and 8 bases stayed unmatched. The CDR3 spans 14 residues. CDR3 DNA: TGCGCCAGCAGCACAATAGCGGGGGAGGTTGAGCAGTTCTTC. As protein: CASSTIAGEVEQFF.

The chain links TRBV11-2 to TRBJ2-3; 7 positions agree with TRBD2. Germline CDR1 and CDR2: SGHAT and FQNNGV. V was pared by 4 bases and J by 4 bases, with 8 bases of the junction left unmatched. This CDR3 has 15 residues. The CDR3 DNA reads TGTGCCAGCAGCTCGTTAGCGGGTAGAGCAGATACGCAGTATTTT. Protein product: CASSSLAGRADTQYF.

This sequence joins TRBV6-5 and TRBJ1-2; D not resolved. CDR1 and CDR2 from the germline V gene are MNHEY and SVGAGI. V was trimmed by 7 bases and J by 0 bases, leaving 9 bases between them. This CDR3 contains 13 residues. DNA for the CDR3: TGTGCCAGCAAGTTAGAGTCTAACTATGGCTACACCTTC. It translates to CASKLESNYGYTF.

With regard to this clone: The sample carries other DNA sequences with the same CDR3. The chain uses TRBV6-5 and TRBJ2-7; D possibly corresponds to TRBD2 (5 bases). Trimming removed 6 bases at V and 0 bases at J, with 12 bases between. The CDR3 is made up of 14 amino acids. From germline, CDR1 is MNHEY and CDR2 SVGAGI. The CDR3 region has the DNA TGTGCCAGCAGGAGGGATTTTAGCTCCTACGAGCAGTACTTC. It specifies CASRRDFSSYEQYF.

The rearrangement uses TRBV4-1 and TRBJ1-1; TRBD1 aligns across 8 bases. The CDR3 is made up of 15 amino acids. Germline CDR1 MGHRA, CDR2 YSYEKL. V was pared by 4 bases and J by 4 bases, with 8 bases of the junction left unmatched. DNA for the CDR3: TGCGCCAGCAGCCGACAACAGGGGGGCGGCACTGAAGCTTTCTTT. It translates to CASSRQQGGGTEAFF.

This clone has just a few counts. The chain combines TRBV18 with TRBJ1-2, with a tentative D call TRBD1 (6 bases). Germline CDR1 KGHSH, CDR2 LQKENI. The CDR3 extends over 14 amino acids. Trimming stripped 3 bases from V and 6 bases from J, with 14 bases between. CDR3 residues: CASSPTTGADGYTF. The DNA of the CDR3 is TGTGCCAGCTCACCTACCACGGGGGCGGATGGCTACACCTTC.

CDR3 sequence: CASSLDPELPYF. The CDR3 region has the DNA TGTGCCAGCAGCTTAGATCCCGAGTTGCCGTACTTC. The rearrangement links TRBV7-8 to TRBJ2-5; D is unresolved. Germline CDR1 is SGHVS and CDR2 is FQNEAQ. The CDR3 spans 12 residues. V dropped 1 base and J dropped 13 bases, with 13 bases sitting between them.

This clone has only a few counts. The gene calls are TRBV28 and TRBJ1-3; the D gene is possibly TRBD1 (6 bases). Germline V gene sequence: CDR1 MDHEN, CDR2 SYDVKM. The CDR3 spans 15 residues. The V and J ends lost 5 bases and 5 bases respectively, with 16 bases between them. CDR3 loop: CASSPTGAPRNTIYF. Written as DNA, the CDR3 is TGTGCCAGCAGTCCTACGGGGGCCCCCCGAAACACCATATATTTT.